This entry describes one T cell receptor (beta chain). TCRdb ran MiXCR on the 5' RACE reads and lists one entry per CDR3 protein. Of approximately 500,000 distinct CDR3 sequences listed, about 24% are singletons. These data belong to a study of identical twins. This CDR3 comprises 11 residues. Germline CDR1 reads ENHRY; CDR2 reads SYGVKD. Trimming shortened V by 6 bases and J by 5 bases, and 8 bases separated the two germline ends. These data also featured in a second study, about T cells expressing NK-cell markers.

The rearrangement joins TRBV10-3 to TRBJ2-7; D unclear. This clonotype was sampled from a woman younger than 35 in good health. Sequencing was done on a sample of CD4+ T cells sorted from blood. The CDR3 here is CAISGTDEQYF. The CDR3, as DNA: TGTGCCATCAGCGGTACCGACGAGCAGTACTTC.